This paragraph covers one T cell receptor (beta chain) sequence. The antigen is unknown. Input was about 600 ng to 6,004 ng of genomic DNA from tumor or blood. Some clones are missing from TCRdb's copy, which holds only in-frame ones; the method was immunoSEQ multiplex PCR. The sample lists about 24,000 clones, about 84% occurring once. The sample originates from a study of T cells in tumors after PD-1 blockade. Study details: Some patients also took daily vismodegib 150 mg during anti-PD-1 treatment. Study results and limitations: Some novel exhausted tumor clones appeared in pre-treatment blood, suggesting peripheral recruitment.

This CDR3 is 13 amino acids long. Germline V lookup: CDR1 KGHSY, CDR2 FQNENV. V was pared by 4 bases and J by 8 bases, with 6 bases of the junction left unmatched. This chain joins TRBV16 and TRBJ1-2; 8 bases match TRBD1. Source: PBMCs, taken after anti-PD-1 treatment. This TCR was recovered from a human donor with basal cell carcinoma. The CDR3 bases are TGTGCCAGCAGCCGCCGACAGGGGTCGGGCTACACCTTC. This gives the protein CASSRRQGSGYTF. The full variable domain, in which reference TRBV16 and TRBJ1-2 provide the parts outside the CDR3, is GEEVAQTPKHLVRGEGQKAKLYCAPIKGHSYVFWYQQVLKNEFKFLISFQNENVFDETGMPKERFSAKCLPNSPCSLEIQATKLEDSAVYFCASSRRQGSGYTFGSGTRLTVV.